The clone carrying this T cell receptor (beta chain) showed up many times. What it binds is not known. This entry belongs to a study of CD8 T cells in ankylosing spondylitis. Points from the study as a whole: Disease-linked clones, CD8+, were relatively rare in peripheral blood.

TCRdb itself ran the 5' RACE reads through MiXCR, one entry per CDR3 protein. The data hold fewer than 200,000 distinct CDR3 sequences, with around a sixth observed a single time. V gave up 0 bases and J gave up 4 bases, with 10 bases separating them. The V gene's germline CDR1 is LNHNV and CDR2 YYDKDF (reference sequence). This CDR3 has 15 amino acids. The chain is built from TRBV15 and TRBJ2-1, with D perhaps TRBD2 (6 bases). The source is a male donor aged 10 to 30 with ankylosing spondylitis or in good health (not recorded which). Sequenced: blood, either unsorted or a sorted T cell fraction (not recorded which). DNA for the CDR3: TGTGCCACCAGCAGAGATACCCGGGAGTACAATGAGCAGTTCTTC. Protein product: CATSRDTREYNEQFF.